These T cell receptor beta chains were read from a single sample in a study of OX40 agonist ivuxolimab in advanced cancers. TCRdb's copy holds only in-frame clones and misses some; the assay was immunoSEQ multiplex PCR. The sample has tens of thousands of clones, under 90% seen once. This sample comprised CD4+ or CD8+ T cells sorted from blood, obtained in a trial of the OX40 agonist ivuxolimab. Receptor source: an adult with an advanced solid tumor such as melanoma, head and neck, liver or kidney cancer. Both conserved end residues are part of each CDR3. The order of the fields is V gene, J gene, CDR3 length, D gene, clone size, CDR3 protein, CDR3 DNA. A D gene is named only where the DNA matches it firmly. Only part of the rows carry a size: once, few, many, or a class if the clone is expanded.

TRBV15	TRBJ1-4	19	NA	few	CATSSLRGALGSLNEKLFF	TGTGCCACCAGCAGTCTTCGTGGGGCACTTGGGAGTCTTAATGAAAAACTGTTTTTT
TRBV5-4	TRBJ2-2	16	NA	NA	CASSLKNSGGTGELFF	TGTGCCAGCAGCTTAAAAAACTCTGGAGGCACCGGGGAGCTGTTTTTT
TRBV27	TRBJ1-5	20	TRBD1	NA	CASSYIGTGTGVSGNQPQHF	TGTGCCAGCAGTTACATTGGGACCGGGACAGGGGTTAGTGGCAATCAGCCCCAGCATTTT
TRBV5-1	TRBJ1-2	17	NA	NA	CASSSDPHSMGYYGYTF	TGCGCCAGCAGCTCGGATCCCCACTCCATGGGGTACTATGGCTACACCTTC
TRBV5-4	TRBJ2-1	15	NA	NA	CASRGGSSFNNEQFF	TGTGCCAGCAGGGGTGGGTCTAGCTTTAACAATGAGCAGTTCTTC
TRBV6-5	TRBJ2-3	16	NA	NA	CASSYSGTDSTDTQYF	TGTGCCAGCAGTTACTCGGGGACGGATAGCACAGATACGCAGTATTTT
TRBV18	TRBJ2-1	15	TRBD2	once	CASSPVSGGYNEQFF	TGTGCCAGCTCACCAGTGAGCGGGGGATACAATGAGCAGTTCTTC
TRBV7-3	TRBJ2-4	14	TRBD1	NA	CASSSGQGVDIQYF	TGTGCCAGCAGCTCGGGACAGGGGGTGGACATTCAGTACTTC
TRBV6-6	TRBJ1-3	13	NA	few	CASSYTPGNTIYF	TGTGCCAGCAGTTACACACCAGGAAACACCATATATTTT
TRBV11-2	TRBJ2-1	12	NA	NA	CASSPPGTRQFF	TGTGCCAGCAGCCCCCCCGGGACTCGACAGTTCTTC
TRBV29-1	TRBJ1-2	11	NA	few	CSALHSYGYTF	TGCAGCGCTCTCCATAGTTATGGCTACACCTTC
TRBV11-3	TRBJ1-6	13	NA	NA	CASSLVTNSPLHF	TGTGCCAGCAGCTTAGTAACGAATTCACCCCTCCACTTT
TRBV29-1	TRBJ2-5	14	NA	NA	CSVVSRWQGGTQYF	TGCAGCGTTGTGAGTCGCTGGCAGGGGGGGACCCAGTACTTC
TRBV6-5	TRBJ1-6	15	TRBD1	NA	CASKLQGFFNSPLHF	TGTGCCAGCAAACTACAGGGGTTTTTTAATTCACCCCTCCACTTT
TRBV11-2	TRBJ1-1	13	NA	NA	CASSLDLTGEAFF	TGTGCCAGCAGCTTAGATCTCACAGGCGAAGCTTTCTTT
TRBV9	TRBJ2-5	14	NA	once	CASSAYGERETQYF	TGTGCCAGCAGTGCTTACGGGGAACGAGAGACCCAGTACTTC
TRBV7-3	TRBJ2-5	15	TRBD1	NA	CASSLTQGAGETQYF	TGTGCCAGCAGCTTAACCCAGGGGGCCGGGGAGACCCAGTACTTC
TRBV4-1	TRBJ1-4	15	TRBD1	NA	CASSQEGQGNEKLFF	TGCGCCAGCAGCCAAGAGGGACAGGGGAATGAAAAACTGTTTTTT
TRBV7-2	TRBJ1-2	13	NA	NA	CASSFSAGYGYTF	TGTGCCAGCAGCTTTAGTGCAGGCTATGGCTACACCTTC
TRBV2	TRBJ1-5	14	NA	once	CASSTLRVGEPQHF	TGTGCCAGCAGTACCCTGAGGGTTGGCGAGCCCCAGCATTTT
TRBV6-5	TRBJ1-6	13	NA	NA	CASSVKADSPLHF	TGTGCCAGCAGTGTTAAAGCGGATTCACCCCTCCACTTT
TRBV28	TRBJ1-1	14	TRBD1	few	CASSLTGGNTEAFF	TGTGCCAGCAGTTTAACAGGGGGGAACACTGAAGCTTTCTTT
TRBV2	TRBJ2-5	13	NA	NA	CASSEFREETQYF	TGTGCCAGCAGTGAATTTAGGGAAGAGACCCAGTACTTC
TRBV5-1	TRBJ2-1	14	NA	NA	CASSYRVSSNEQFF	TGCGCCAGCAGCTACCGGGTCTCGAGCAATGAGCAGTTCTTC
TRBV5-6	TRBJ1-6	16	TRBD1	NA	CASSLVGTGEYSPLHF	TGTGCCAGCAGCTTGGTAGGGACAGGGGAATATTCACCCCTCCACTTT
TRBV19	TRBJ1-5	15	TRBD1	NA	CASSEDRALNQPQHF	TGTGCCAGTAGTGAGGACAGGGCCTTAAATCAGCCCCAGCATTTT
TRBV28	TRBJ2-2	13	NA	NA	CASRVTLPGELFF	TGTGCCAGCAGGGTCACTCTTCCCGGGGAGCTGTTTTTT
TRBV5-4	TRBJ2-3	16	TRBD2	NA	CASSFQTSGPRDTQYF	TGTGCCAGCAGCTTCCAGACTAGCGGGCCAAGAGATACGCAGTATTTT
TRBV30	TRBJ1-2	15	TRBD1	few	CAWTTVRTGGVGYTF	TGTGCCTGGACCACCGTCCGGACAGGGGGCGTTGGCTACACCTTC
TRBV11-3	TRBJ2-7	17	TRBD2	NA	CASPGGGTRGTSYEQYF	TGTGCCAGCCCCGGGGGGGGTACAAGGGGCACGTCCTACGAGCAGTACTTC
TRBV9	TRBJ1-1	14	NA	once	CASSVAGGATEAFF	TGTGCCAGCAGCGTAGCGGGGGGGGCCACTGAAGCTTTCTTT
TRBV28	TRBJ1-3	14	NA	NA	CASNRDRAAHTIYF	TGTGCCAGCAACCGGGACCGGGCGGCGCACACCATATATTTT
TRBV18	TRBJ1-1	18	TRBD1	NA	CASSPRIGHGTDISEAFF	TGTGCCAGCTCACCACGAATCGGACACGGGACAGATATTTCTGAAGCTTTCTTT
TRBV28	TRBJ1-2	13	NA	few	CASRTGLSYGYTF	TGTGCCAGCAGGACGGGGCTGAGCTATGGCTACACCTTC
TRBV5-1	TRBJ1-1	14	NA	NA	CASSTWDTGAEAFF	TGCGCCAGCAGCACCTGGGACACGGGCGCTGAAGCTTTCTTT
TRBV4-1	TRBJ2-3	16	TRBD2	NA	CASSQEAGGRTDTQYF	TGCGCCAGCAGCCAAGAAGCGGGGGGGCGTACAGATACGCAGTATTTT
TRBV11-2	TRBJ2-2	11	NA	NA	CATRGPGELFF	TGTGCCACTCGGGGGCCAGGGGAGCTGTTTTTT
TRBV6-5	TRBJ2-3	14	NA	NA	CASSYSGNSLAQYF	TGTGCCAGCAGTTACTCCGGTAATAGTCTCGCGCAGTATTTT
TRBV7-9	TRBJ1-5	13	NA	NA	CASSIQLGQPQHF	TGTGCCAGCAGCATACAATTAGGGCAGCCCCAGCATTTT
TRBV6-1	TRBJ2-1	16	TRBD1	NA	CASSAFGTGNVNEQFF	TGTGCCAGCAGTGCCTTCGGGACAGGGAACGTCAATGAGCAGTTCTTC
TRBV10-1	TRBJ2-2	13	NA	medium-sized	CASSIVSSGELFF	TGCGCCAGCAGTATCGTGTCCTCCGGGGAGCTGTTTTTT
TRBV5-5	TRBJ2-6	17	NA	NA	CASSLADSLSGANVLTF	TGTGCCAGCAGCTTGGCGGACTCTTTGTCTGGGGCCAACGTCCTGACTTTC
TRBV18	TRBJ1-1	13	NA	NA	CASSPGSNTEAFF	TGTGCCAGCTCACCAGGGTCGAACACTGAAGCTTTCTTT
TRBV15	TRBJ2-4	13	NA	NA	CATSRVAKNIQYF	TGTGCCACCAGCAGAGTTGCCAAAAACATTCAGTACTTC
TRBV11-2	TRBJ2-2	16	NA	NA	CASSLVLGSVTGELFF	TGTGCCAGCAGCTTAGTGCTAGGGAGCGTCACCGGGGAGCTGTTTTTT
TRBV4-3	TRBJ1-1	14	NA	NA	CASSQGPGNTEAFF	TGCGCCAGCAGCCAGGGGCCGGGGAACACTGAAGCTTTCTTT
TRBV18	TRBJ2-7	15	TRBD2	NA	CASSRERGVSYEQYF	TGTGCCAGCTCACGGGAGCGGGGGGTATCCTACGAGCAGTACTTC
TRBV7-9	TRBJ1-4	12	NA	NA	CASSNPGEKLFF	TGTGCCAGCAGCAACCCAGGGGAAAAACTGTTTTTT